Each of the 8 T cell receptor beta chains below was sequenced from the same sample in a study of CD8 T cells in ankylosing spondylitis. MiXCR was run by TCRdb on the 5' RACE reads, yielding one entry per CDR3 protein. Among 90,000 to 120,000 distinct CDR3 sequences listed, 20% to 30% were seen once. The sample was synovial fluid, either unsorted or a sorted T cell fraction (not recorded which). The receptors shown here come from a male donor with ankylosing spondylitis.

This CDR3 is CASSSIRDSEAFF. The CDR3 nucleotides read TGTGCCAGCAGCTCCATCCGGGACAGTGAAGCTTTCTTT. This chain uses TRBV3-1 with TRBJ1-1; 7 bases align to TRBD1. Looked up from germline, CDR1 is LGHDT and CDR2 is YNNKEL (reference sequence). CDR3 length equals 13 residues. Trimming cost V 5 bases and J 7 bases; bases outside gene matches: 7.

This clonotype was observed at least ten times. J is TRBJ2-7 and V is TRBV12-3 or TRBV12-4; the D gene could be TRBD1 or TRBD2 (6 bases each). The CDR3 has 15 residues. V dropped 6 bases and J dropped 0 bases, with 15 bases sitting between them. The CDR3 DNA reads TGTGCCAGCAGCCCACGGGGGACACTCTCCTACGAGCAGTACTTC. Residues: CASSPRGTLSYEQYF.

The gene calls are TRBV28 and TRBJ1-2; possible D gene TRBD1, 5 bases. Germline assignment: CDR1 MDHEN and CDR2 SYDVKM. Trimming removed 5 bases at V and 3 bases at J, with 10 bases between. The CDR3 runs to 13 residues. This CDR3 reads CASSPDSDYGYTF. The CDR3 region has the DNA TGTGCCAGCAGTCCAGACAGTGACTATGGCTACACCTTC.

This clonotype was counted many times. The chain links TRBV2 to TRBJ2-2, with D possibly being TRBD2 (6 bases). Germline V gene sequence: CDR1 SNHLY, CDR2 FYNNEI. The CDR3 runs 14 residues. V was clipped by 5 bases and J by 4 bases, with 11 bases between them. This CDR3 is CASSNSGATGELFF. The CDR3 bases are TGTGCCAGCAGTAACTCGGGAGCCACCGGGGAGCTGTTTTTT.

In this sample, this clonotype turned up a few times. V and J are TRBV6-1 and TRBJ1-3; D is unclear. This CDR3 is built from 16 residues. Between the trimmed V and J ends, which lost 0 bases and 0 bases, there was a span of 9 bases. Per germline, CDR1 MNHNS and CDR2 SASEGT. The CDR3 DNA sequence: TGTGCCAGCAGTGAAGCGCTTCCGAGCTCTGGAAACACCATATATTTT. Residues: CASSEALPSSGNTIYF.

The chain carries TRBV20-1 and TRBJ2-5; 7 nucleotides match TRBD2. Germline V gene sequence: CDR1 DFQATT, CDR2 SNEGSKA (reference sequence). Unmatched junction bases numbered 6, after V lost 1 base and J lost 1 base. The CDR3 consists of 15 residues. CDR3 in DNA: TGCAGTGCTAGAGCTCGCGGGAGAGTCCAAGAGACCCAGTACTTC. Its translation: CSARARGRVQETQYF.

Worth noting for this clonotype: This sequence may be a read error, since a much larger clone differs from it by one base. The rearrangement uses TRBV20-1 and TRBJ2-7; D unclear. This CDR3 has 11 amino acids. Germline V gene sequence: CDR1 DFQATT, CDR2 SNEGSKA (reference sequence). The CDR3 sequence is CSAIDGPEQCF. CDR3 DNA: TGCAGTGCTATTGACGGCCCGGAGCAGTGCTTC.

CDR3 coding DNA: TGTGCCAGCAGTACCCCCGGACGTGAGAGCTCCTACGAGCAGTACTTC. Protein product: CASSTPGRESSYEQYF. The chain has TRBV5-6 and TRBJ2-7; no reliable D call. Germline lookup yields CDR1 SGHDT and CDR2 YYEEEE. CDR3 size: 16 residues. V was clipped by 5 bases and J by 0 bases, with 18 bases between them.